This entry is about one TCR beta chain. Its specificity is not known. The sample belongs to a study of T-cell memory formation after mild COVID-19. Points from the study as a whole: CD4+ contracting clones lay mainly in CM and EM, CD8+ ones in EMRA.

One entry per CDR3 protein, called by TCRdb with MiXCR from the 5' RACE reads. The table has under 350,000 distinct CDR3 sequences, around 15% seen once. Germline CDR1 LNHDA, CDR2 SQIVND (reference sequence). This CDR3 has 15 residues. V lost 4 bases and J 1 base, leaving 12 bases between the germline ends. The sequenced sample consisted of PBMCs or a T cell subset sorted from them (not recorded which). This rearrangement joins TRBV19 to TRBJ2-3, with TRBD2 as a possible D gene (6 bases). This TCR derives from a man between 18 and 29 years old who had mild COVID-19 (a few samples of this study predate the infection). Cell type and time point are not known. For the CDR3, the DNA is TGTGCCAGTAGTAGAGCGCGGGGAGGCACAGATACGCAGTATTTT. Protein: CASSRARGGTDTQYF.